These 16 T cell receptor beta chains originate from one sample sequenced in a study of cytomegalovirus exposure and HLA in healthy donors. PCR was performed using 60 Vbeta and 13 Jbeta primers. The repertoire was sequenced with immunoSEQ multiplex PCR; TCRdb's copy has only in-frame clones and lacks some. The profile shows around 200,000 clones, 65% to 90% of them singletons. The sample taken for sequencing was PBMCs. These receptors originate from a man aged 35-49 years in good health and CMV-seropositive.

V is TRBV6-1 and J is TRBJ2-1; TRBD1 matches 12 bases. CDR1 is MNHNS, CDR2 SASEGT, per germline. This CDR3 comprises 15 residues. J gave up 10 bases and V 2 bases, and 6 bases lay outside the gene matches. The CDR3 region has the DNA TGTGCCAGCAGTGAACCGGGACAGGGGGCGTGGGAGCAGTTCTTC. Translation gives CASSEPGQGAWEQFF.

The gene calls are TRBV28 and TRBJ1-5; D gene uncertain. The CDR3 loop spans 12 amino acids. Trimming left V 3 bases short and J 7 bases short, with 7 bases between. Germline-derived CDR1 and CDR2 are MDHEN and SYDVKM. This CDR3 reads CASSFLSQPQHF. The CDR3 bases are TGTGCCAGCAGTTTTTTATCCCAGCCCCAGCATTTT.

The chain couples TRBV9 to TRBJ2-3; 7 bases align to TRBD2. The trim removed 4 bases at V and 0 bases at J, leaving 5 bases unmatched. CDR1 is SGDLS, CDR2 YYNGEE, per germline. The CDR3 has 15 amino acids. For the CDR3, the DNA is TGTGCCAGCAGCCTGAGCGGGGCGAGCACAGATACGCAGTATTTT. Its translation: CASSLSGASTDTQYF.

This chain connects TRBV7-3 to TRBJ1-5; TRBD1 might be the D (5 bases). Germline CDR1 SGHTA, CDR2 FQGTGA. With 4 bases removed from V and 7 bases from J, the gap between germline ends came to 11 bases. This CDR3 has 13 residues. CDR3 DNA sequence: TGTGCCAGCAGCTCCCAGGGTGGACAGCCCCAGCATTTT. It is translated as CASSSQGGQPQHF. The full variable domain, with the rest looked up from reference TRBV7-3 and TRBJ1-5, is GAGVSQTPSNKVTEKGKYVELRCDPISGHTALYWYRQSLGQGPEFLIYFQGTGAADDSGLPNDRFFAVRPEGSVSTLKIQRTERGDSAVYLCASSSQGGQPQHFGDGTRLSIL.

This clone was found once. The chain has TRBV4-1 and TRBJ2-2; 7 bases are a match to TRBD1. The germline CDR1 and CDR2 sequences are MGHRA and YSYEKL. The CDR3 is made up of 17 amino acids. The V segment lost 2 bases and the J segment 3 bases; nucleotides outside the gene matches: 9. DNA for the CDR3: TGCGCCAGCAGCCAATCACCCCCGACAGGGTACACCGGGGAGCTGTTTTTT. Its translation is CASSQSPPTGYTGELFF.

The chain couples TRBV5-1 to TRBJ2-1; TRBD2 matches at 8 bases. This CDR3 comprises 16 residues. Trimming removed 4 bases from V and 0 bases from J; junction bases left unmatched: 6. Germline V lookup: CDR1 SGHRS, CDR2 YFSETQ. The CDR3 spells CASSVGGGSSYNEQFF. CDR3 bases: TGCGCCAGCAGCGTCGGGGGGGGCAGCTCCTACAATGAGCAGTTCTTC.

This chain links TRBV6-6 with TRBJ1-1; 7 bases map to TRBD1. The CDR3 totals 13 residues. Germline CDR1 and CDR2: MNHNY and SVGAGI (reference sequence). The junction had 5 bases not matched to a gene; V was cut back by 7 bases and J by 3 bases. CDR3 DNA: TGTGCCAGCACCGAACAGGGGTACACTGAAGCTTTCTTT. Amino acids: CASTEQGYTEAFF.

The chain recombines TRBV11-2 with TRBJ1-5; 9 bases match TRBD1. There are 15 residues in the CDR3. Unmatched junction bases numbered 6, after V lost 3 bases and J lost 6 bases. The germline V gene encodes CDR1 SGHAT and CDR2 FQNNGV. The CDR3 loop is CASSLDRGGSQPQHF. The CDR3 nucleotides read TGTGCCAGCAGCTTGGACAGGGGAGGTAGTCAGCCCCAGCATTTT. The full variable domain, rest sourced from reference TRBV11-2 and TRBJ1-5, is EAGVAQSPRYKIIEKRQSVAFWCNPISGHATLYWYQQILGQGPKLLIQFQNNGVVDDSQLPKDRFSAERLKGVDSTLKIQPAKLEDSAVYLCASSLDRGGSQPQHFGDGTRLSIL.

The chain carries TRBV19 and TRBJ1-5; TRBD1 agrees at 10 bases. Trimming at V came to 10 bases and at J to 4 bases, leaving 10 bases not matched to a gene. CDR3 length equals 15 residues. Germline-derived CDR1 and CDR2 are LNHDA and SQIVND (reference sequence). CDR3 in amino acids: CATRTGGAPNQPQHF. The CDR3 DNA sequence: TGTGCCACTCGGACAGGGGGGGCCCCTAATCAGCCCCAGCATTTT.

V and J are TRBV19 and TRBJ2-5, with D perhaps matching TRBD2 (5 bases). There are 14 residues in the CDR3. The V end was cut by 6 bases, the J end by 2 bases, with 13 bases between. In germline, CDR1 is LNHDA, CDR2 SQIVND (reference sequence). CDR3 nucleotides: TGTGCCAGTAGCCCTCCGGGGTTTCAAGAGACCCAGTACTTC. Translating gives CASSPPGFQETQYF.

V is TRBV6-5 and J is TRBJ2-7; D might be TRBD2 (6 bases). CDR1 MNHEY and CDR2 SVGAGI come from the germline V gene. Deletions cut 2 bases from V and 0 bases from J, with 11 bases between. This CDR3 has 15 amino acids. In DNA form, the CDR3 reads TGTGCCAGCAGTTACGGGACTGCTCGCTCCTACGAGCAGTACTTC. Translating it yields CASSYGTARSYEQYF.

Here the CDR3 reads CASRNTGRVGTDTQYF. CDR3 DNA sequence: TGTGCCAGCAGAAACACAGGACGTGTGGGCACAGATACGCAGTATTTT. The rearrangement links TRBV7-2 to TRBJ2-3, with a possible D match to TRBD1 (5 bases). The V and J ends lost 6 bases and 1 base respectively, with 17 bases between them. The CDR3 has 16 amino acids. CDR1 and CDR2 from the germline V gene are SGHTA and FQGNSA.

The chain carries TRBV7-2 and TRBJ2-7; 8 bases map to TRBD2. Trimming cost V 7 bases and J 7 bases; bases outside gene matches: 9. This CDR3 comprises 13 residues. The germline V gene encodes CDR1 SGHTA and CDR2 FQGNSA. CDR3 amino acids: CASKGGGGFEQYF. CDR3 DNA: TGTGCCAGCAAAGGAGGCGGGGGGTTTGAGCAGTACTTC.

The rearrangement joins TRBV4-3 to TRBJ2-1; D ambiguous. Trimming took 0 bases from V and 1 from J, leaving 7 bases between them. The CDR3 spans 15 residues. Looked up from germline, CDR1 is LGHNA and CDR2 is YSLEER. The CDR3 DNA reads TGCGCCAGCAGCCAAGACGCTAGTTCCTACAATGAGCAGTTCTTC. It is translated as CASSQDASSYNEQFF.

This sequence joins TRBV7-6 and TRBJ2-6, with a weak D call TRBD2 (6 bases). Trimming pared 5 bases from V and 1 base from J, leaving 12 bases between. The CDR3 sequence is 16 residues long. Germline V CDR1 and CDR2: SGHVS, FNYEAQ. The CDR3 DNA is TGTGCCAGCAGCCCGGCGGCGGGGTCTGGGGCCAACGTCCTGACTTTC. This codes for CASSPAAGSGANVLTF.

The V gene is TRBV7-2, the J gene TRBJ1-2; D is undetermined. V dropped 7 bases and J dropped 2 bases, with 17 bases sitting between them. This CDR3 has 15 residues. Germline V gives CDR1 SGHTA, CDR2 FQGNSA. The CDR3 nucleotides are TGTGCCAGCAACAAATTCTCCACCACCAACTATGGCTACACCTTC. Amino acid sequence: CASNKFSTTNYGYTF.